This passage covers 30 T cell receptor beta chains from one sample sequenced in a study of cytomegalovirus exposure and HLA in healthy donors. 13 Jbeta primers and 60 Vbeta primers were used for the PCR. Clones were sequenced by immunoSEQ multiplex PCR, and TCRdb holds only the in-frame ones, with some missing. The profile covers about 220,000 clones, with roughly 79% appearing a single time and around 1.9% taken by the ten largest. Sequenced material: PBMCs. The receptors were gathered from a male donor in good health and CMV-seronegative.

This clone was counted a few times. V usage is TRBV6-5 and J usage is TRBJ1-2; perhaps TRBD1 as D (6 bases). The germline V and J ends were trimmed by 2 bases and 7 bases, with 8 bases remaining between them. CDR1 and CDR2 from the germline V gene are MNHEY and SVGAGI. This CDR3 is 12 amino acids long. The CDR3: CASSYLRGGYTF. DNA for the CDR3: TGTGCCAGCAGTTACCTCAGGGGTGGCTACACCTTC.

The gene calls are TRBV4-3 and TRBJ2-3; TRBD2 agrees at 11 bases. With 4 bases clipped from V and 0 bases from J, the junction kept 3 bases outside the gene matches. The length of the CDR3 is 16 residues. Germline values: CDR1 LGHNA, CDR2 YSLEER. The CDR3 DNA is TGCGCCAGCAGCCTAAGACTAGCGGGAAGCACAGATACGCAGTATTTT. Translated, it gives CASSLRLAGSTDTQYF.

CDR3 sequence (DNA): TGTGCCAGCAGGACTGGGACAGGGATTGAACAGCCCCAGCATTTT. Amino acid sequence: CASRTGTGIEQPQHF. The chain carries TRBV28 and TRBJ1-5; TRBD1 aligns across 9 bases. CDR3 length equals 15 residues. Germline V gene data show CDR1 as MDHEN and CDR2 as SYDVKM. The V and J ends lost 6 bases and 7 bases, in that order; junction bases with no gene match: 10.

The chain links TRBV7-2 to TRBJ2-1; 9 nucleotides match TRBD2. This CDR3 spans 16 amino acids. Germline CDR1 is SGHTA and CDR2 is FQGNSA. V lost 1 base and J lost 7; bases outside the gene matches: 8. The DNA of the CDR3 is TGTGCCAGCAGCTTAGGGACTAGCGTTAATTTGAATGAGCAGTTCTTC. It yields the protein CASSLGTSVNLNEQFF. The entire variable domain, with the rest obtained from reference TRBV7-2 and TRBJ2-1, is as follows: GAGVSQSPSNKVTEKGKDVELRCDPISGHTALYWYRQSLGQGLEFLIYFQGNSAPDKSGLPSDRFSAERTGGSVSTLTIQRTQQEDSAVYLCASSLGTSVNLNEQFFGPGTRLTVL.

For the CDR3, the DNA is TGTGCCAGCAACATCGGGACAGGGGGAATTAATGAAAAACTGTTTTTT. It codes for CASNIGTGGINEKLFF. The rearrangement joins TRBV11-1 to TRBJ1-4, with 11 positions matching TRBD1. V trimming: 7 bases; J trimming: 4 bases; junction bases outside the gene matches: 8. The V gene's germline CDR1 is SGHAT and CDR2 FQDESV (reference sequence). The CDR3 runs 16 residues.

This clone was found a few times. The V gene is TRBV5-1, the J gene TRBJ2-2; 7 positions agree with TRBD1. This CDR3 region has 14 residues. Germline V gene data show CDR1 as SGHRS and CDR2 as YFSETQ. V shed 5 bases, J shed 3 bases, and the junction held 4 bases outside the gene matches. CDR3 amino acids: CASRMTGHTGELFF. CDR3 DNA: TGCGCCAGCAGAATGACAGGGCACACCGGGGAGCTGTTTTTT.

About this clone: Other DNA sequences in the sample encode the same CDR3. V is TRBV27 and J is TRBJ2-7; D is ambiguous. V was pared by 4 bases and J by 3 bases, with 4 bases between. The CDR3 spans 11 residues. CDR1 is MNHEY, CDR2 SMNVEV, per germline (reference sequence). The CDR3 DNA sequence: TGTGCCAGCAGTTCCGGCTACGAGCAGTACTTC. Residues: CASSSGYEQYF.

This rearrangement joins TRBV6-5 to TRBJ2-7; TRBD1 matches 7 bases. Germline CDR1 MNHEY, CDR2 SVGAGI. The ends lost 6 bases at V and 4 bases at J; junction bases unmatched: 12. The CDR3 runs to 15 residues. The CDR3 here is CASRVGTAVRYEQYF. CDR3 coding DNA: TGTGCCAGCAGGGTCGGGACAGCGGTTAGGTACGAGCAGTACTTC.

V and J are TRBV9 and TRBJ2-1; 7 positions match TRBD2. Germline CDR1 is SGDLS and CDR2 is YYNGEE. The CDR3 runs to 15 residues. J gave up 5 bases and V 0 bases, and 5 bases lay outside the gene matches. This CDR3 reads CASSVAAGVNNEQFF. The CDR3 DNA follows: TGTGCCAGCAGCGTAGCGGCGGGAGTAAACAATGAGCAGTTCTTC.

The gene calls are TRBV30 and TRBJ2-7, with 7 bases that match TRBD1. Germline V gives CDR1 GTSNPN, CDR2 SVGIG (reference sequence). This CDR3 contains 13 residues. The J segment lost 4 bases and the V segment lost 1 base, leaving 4 bases of the junction unmatched. The CDR3 region has the DNA TGTGCCTGGAGTGAGGGACAGCCTTACGAGCAGTACTTC. Its translation: CAWSEGQPYEQYF.

The V and J genes are TRBV28 and TRBJ2-1; 9 bases align to TRBD1. Germline V gene sequence: CDR1 MDHEN, CDR2 SYDVKM. CDR3 length equals 15 residues. V lost 5 bases to trimming and J lost 8 bases; unmatched junction nucleotides: 10. CDR3 residues: CASSTDGTGIHEQFF. CDR3 bases: TGTGCCAGCAGTACCGATGGGACAGGGATCCATGAGCAGTTCTTC.

The chain joins TRBV6-4 to TRBJ2-6; tentative D call: TRBD2 (6 bases). This CDR3 comprises 15 residues. The germline CDR1 and CDR2 sequences are MRHNA and SNTAGT. Trimming removed 0 bases at V and 3 bases at J, with 6 bases between. In DNA form, the CDR3 reads TGTGCCAGCAGTGACTCGACTAGTGGGGCCAACGTCCTGACTTTC. It encodes CASSDSTSGANVLTF.

The chain is built from TRBV6-5 and TRBJ2-7; D perhaps matches TRBD1 (5 bases). This CDR3 region has 14 residues. CDR1 is MNHEY, CDR2 SVGAGI, per germline. Between the trimmed V and J ends, which lost 0 bases and 9 bases, there was a span of 15 bases. CDR3 sequence: CASSYSEGVVGQYF. CDR3 sequence (DNA): TGTGCCAGCAGTTACTCCGAAGGGGTGGTTGGGCAGTACTTC.

V gene TRBV7-2 combines with J gene TRBJ1-4; 7 positions match TRBD1. From germline, CDR1 is SGHTA and CDR2 FQGNSA. Losses at the gene ends were 5 bases for V and 3 bases for J; bases not matched to a gene: 3. The CDR3 has 14 residues. CDR3 bases: TGTGCCAGCAGCGGGGACAGCTCTAATGAAAAACTGTTTTTT. Translation gives CASSGDSSNEKLFF.

The chain links TRBV7-9 to TRBJ2-7, with a tentative D call TRBD1 (6 bases). The V and J ends lost 5 bases and 2 bases respectively, with 16 bases between them. Germline V gene sequence: CDR1 SEHNR, CDR2 FQNEAQ (reference sequence). The CDR3 length is 15 residues. The CDR3 DNA follows: TGTGCCAGCAGCACCCCACAGGGAGTTGCCTACGAGCAGTACTTC. It translates to CASSTPQGVAYEQYF. The whole variable domain, filled in from reference TRBV7-9 and TRBJ2-7, reads DTGVSQNPRHKITKRGQNVTFRCDPISEHNRLYWYRQTLGQGPEFLTYFQNEAQLEKSRLLSDRFSAERPKGSFSTLEIQRTEQGDSAMYLCASSTPQGVAYEQYFGPGTRLTVT.

V and J are TRBV6-6 and TRBJ2-7; tentative D call: TRBD1 (6 bases). Trimming stripped 6 bases from V and 2 bases from J, with 14 bases between. CDR1 MNHNY and CDR2 SVGAGI come from the germline V gene (reference sequence). The CDR3 is 14 amino acids. CDR3 amino acids: CASSRREGAYEQYF. The CDR3 DNA reads TGTGCCAGCAGCCGCCGAGAGGGGGCCTACGAGCAGTACTTC.

This sequence joins TRBV2 and TRBJ2-7; TRBD2 agrees at 8 bases. V lost 11 bases to trimming and J lost 3 bases; unmatched junction nucleotides: 6. This CDR3 is built from 12 residues. Germline-derived CDR1 and CDR2 are SNHLY and FYNNEI. The CDR3 reads CAGAGGNYEQYF. CDR3 bases: TGTGCCGGTGCGGGAGGAAACTACGAGCAGTACTTC.

The CDR3 bases are TGTGCCAGCAGCCCTCGACGGGGGGTCACTGAAGCTTTCTTT. Translating it yields CASSPRRGVTEAFF. The V call is TRBV14, the J call TRBJ1-1, with D perhaps TRBD1 (5 bases). V was cut by 4 bases and J by 4 bases, with 13 bases left in between. This CDR3 spans 14 amino acids. Germline V gene lookup returns CDR1 SGHDN and CDR2 FVKESK.

The CDR3 reads CASSQKQGYEQYF. The CDR3 DNA reads TGCGCCAGCAGCCAAAAACAGGGATACGAGCAGTACTTC. The chain combines TRBV4-1 with TRBJ2-7; a weak D match, TRBD1 (6 bases). Germline V gene sequence: CDR1 MGHRA, CDR2 YSYEKL. This CDR3 has 13 residues. The V end lost 2 bases, the J end lost 4 bases, and 9 bases lay between the germline ends.

The chain carries TRBV6-6 and TRBJ1-2; 8 nucleotides agree with TRBD1. The junction had 14 bases not matched to a gene; V was cut back by 6 bases and J by 8 bases. This CDR3 comprises 15 residues. CDR1 MNHNY and CDR2 SVGAGI come from the germline V gene (reference sequence). CDR3 protein: CASRYRQGSRVGYTF. For the CDR3, the DNA is TGTGCCAGCAGATACCGACAGGGGTCTCGTGTGGGCTACACCTTC.

The chain joins TRBV4-1 to TRBJ1-4; the D gene is possibly TRBD1 (5 bases). V lost 0 bases and J lost 8, with 7 bases in between. The CDR3 consists of 13 residues. Germline CDR1 reads MGHRA; CDR2 reads YSYEKL. The CDR3 here is CASSQEGREKLFF. DNA of the CDR3: TGCGCCAGCAGCCAAGAGGGGCGGGAAAAACTGTTTTTT.

Worth noting for this clone: The junction shows a germline mismatch at one end, possibly a read error. The J gene is TRBJ1-2, the V gene TRBV7-9; D uncertain. This CDR3 is 11 amino acids long. Germline V gene data show CDR1 as SEHNR and CDR2 as FQNEAQ (reference sequence). The CDR3, as DNA: TGTTCCAGCAGCTTAGCACAGGGCTACACCTTC. Its translation: CSSSLAQGYTF.

V usage is TRBV5-6 and J usage is TRBJ1-5; no clear D gene. There are 17 residues in the CDR3. Trimming took off 4 bases at V and 0 bases at J, with 17 bases between the two ends. Per the germline V gene, CDR1 is SGHDT and CDR2 is YYEEEE. CDR3 bases: TGTGCCAGCAGCCCGAAGGTCAGGTCAAATAGCAATCAGCCCCAGCATTTT. Translating it yields CASSPKVRSNSNQPQHF. Variable domain in full (rest from reference TRBV5-6 and TRBJ1-5): DAGVTQSPTHLIKTRGQQVTLRCSPKSGHDTVSWYQQALGQGPQFIFQYYEEEERQRGNFPDRFSGHQFPNYSSELNVNALLLGDSALYLCASSPKVRSNSNQPQHFGDGTRLSIL.

The chain combines TRBV29-1 with TRBJ2-5; 11 bases are shared with TRBD2. The J call is in doubt because the DNA end fits TRBJ2-7 better. The CDR3 runs to 14 residues. The V gene's germline CDR1 is SQVTM and CDR2 ANQGSEA. The CDR3 reads CSSTGTSGSYEQYF. As DNA, the CDR3 is TGCAGCTCCACCGGGACTAGCGGCTCCTACGAGCAGTACTTC.

The CDR3 region is CASSDRGSKNIQYF. The CDR3 nucleotides are TGTGCCAGCAGTGATAGGGGGTCCAAAAACATTCAGTACTTC. This rearrangement joins TRBV2 to TRBJ2-4; TRBD1 is a possible D gene (6 bases). Germline lookup yields CDR1 SNHLY and CDR2 FYNNEI. This CDR3 comprises 14 residues. With 3 bases removed from V and 2 bases from J, the gap between germline ends came to 8 bases.

The chain is built from TRBV30 and TRBJ1-2; 7 positions match TRBD1. Germline CDR1 reads GTSNPN; CDR2 reads SVGIG (reference sequence). The CDR3 is 15 residues long. The V gene end was trimmed by 4 bases and the J gene end by 2 bases; junction bases not matched to a gene: 10. The CDR3 coding sequence is TGTGCCTGGACAGGGGGTCCGGTCCTAAACTATGGCTACACCTTC. Translation gives CAWTGGPVLNYGYTF.

This clone showed up just a few times. The chain couples TRBV9 to TRBJ1-6; D possibly corresponds to TRBD1 (5 bases). The V gene's germline CDR1 is SGDLS and CDR2 YYNGEE. This CDR3 comprises 18 residues. V lost 0 bases, J lost 0 bases, and 13 bases lay in between. The CDR3 nucleotides are TGTGCCAGCAGCGTAGCAAGTGACAGCAGCTCCTATAATTCACCCCTCCACTTT. Translated: CASSVASDSSSYNSPLHF.

The chain couples TRBV5-6 to TRBJ2-7, with 14 bases lining up with TRBD2. This CDR3 comprises 16 residues. The junction had 5 bases not matched to a gene; V was cut back by 5 bases and J by 1 base. From germline, CDR1 is SGHDT and CDR2 YYEEEE. The CDR3 DNA is TGTGCCAGCAGGACGGGACTAGCGGGAGTTTCCTACGAGCAGTACTTC. Protein product: CASRTGLAGVSYEQYF.

This clone was detected once. The chain carries TRBV9 and TRBJ1-1; D unclear. The CDR3 spans 14 residues. V gave up 2 bases and J gave up 0 bases, with 8 bases separating them. The germline V gene has CDR1 SGDLS and CDR2 YYNGEE. In DNA form, the CDR3 reads TGTGCCAGCAGCGTTGACACCTTGAACACTGAAGCTTTCTTT. Residues: CASSVDTLNTEAFF.

J is TRBJ2-6 and V is TRBV5-4, with D unresolved. This CDR3 has 16 amino acids. Per the germline V gene, CDR1 is SGHNT and CDR2 is YYREEE (reference sequence). The V end lost 0 bases, the J end lost 0 bases, and 7 bases lay between the germline ends. The CDR3 loop reads CASSLAWSSGANVLTF. CDR3 sequence (DNA): TGTGCCAGCAGCTTGGCTTGGAGCTCTGGGGCCAACGTCCTGACTTTC.